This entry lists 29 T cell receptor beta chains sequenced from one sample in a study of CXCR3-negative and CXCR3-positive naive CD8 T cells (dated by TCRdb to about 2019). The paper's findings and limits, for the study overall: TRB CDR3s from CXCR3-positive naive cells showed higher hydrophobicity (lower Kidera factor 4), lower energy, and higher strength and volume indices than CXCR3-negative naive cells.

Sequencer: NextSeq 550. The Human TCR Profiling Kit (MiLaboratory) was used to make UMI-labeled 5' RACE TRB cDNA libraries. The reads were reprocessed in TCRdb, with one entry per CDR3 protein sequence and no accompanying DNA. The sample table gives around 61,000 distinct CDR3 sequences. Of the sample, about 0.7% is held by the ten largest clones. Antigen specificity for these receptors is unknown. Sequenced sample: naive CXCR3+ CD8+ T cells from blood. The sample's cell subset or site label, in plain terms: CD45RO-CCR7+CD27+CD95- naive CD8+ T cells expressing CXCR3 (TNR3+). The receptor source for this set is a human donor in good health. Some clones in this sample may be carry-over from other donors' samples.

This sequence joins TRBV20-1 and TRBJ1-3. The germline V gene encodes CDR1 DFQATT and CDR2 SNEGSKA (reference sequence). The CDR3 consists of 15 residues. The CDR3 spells CSARDPQTSGNTIYF.

The chain's CDR3 is CASSYGRGGPDEQFF. The chain links TRBV12-3 or TRBV12-4 to TRBJ2-1; absent DNA, TCRdb's TRBD2 call cannot be checked. This CDR3 has 15 residues.

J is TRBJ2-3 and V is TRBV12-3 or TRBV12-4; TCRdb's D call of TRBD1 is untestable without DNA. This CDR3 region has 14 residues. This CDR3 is CASSSPRETDTQYF.

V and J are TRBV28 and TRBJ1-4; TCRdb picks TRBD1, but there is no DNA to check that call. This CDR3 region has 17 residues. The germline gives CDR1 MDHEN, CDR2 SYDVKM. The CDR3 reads CASSFMDKDTTNEKLFF.

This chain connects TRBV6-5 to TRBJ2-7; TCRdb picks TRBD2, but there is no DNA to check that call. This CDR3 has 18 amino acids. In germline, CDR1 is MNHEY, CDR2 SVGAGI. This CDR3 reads CASSSFSETSGGFYEQYF.

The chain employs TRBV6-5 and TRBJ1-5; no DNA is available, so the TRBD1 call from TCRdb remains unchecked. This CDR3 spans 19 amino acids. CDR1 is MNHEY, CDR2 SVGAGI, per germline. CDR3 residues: CASKGTLNRERGCNQPQHF.

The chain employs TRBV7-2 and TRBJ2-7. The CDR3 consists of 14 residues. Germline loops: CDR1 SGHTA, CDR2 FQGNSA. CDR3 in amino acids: CASSLEGSAYEQYF.

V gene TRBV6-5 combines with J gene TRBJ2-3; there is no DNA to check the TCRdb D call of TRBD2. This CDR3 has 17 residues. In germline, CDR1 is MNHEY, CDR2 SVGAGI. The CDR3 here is CASSYSLAGGRGDTQYF.

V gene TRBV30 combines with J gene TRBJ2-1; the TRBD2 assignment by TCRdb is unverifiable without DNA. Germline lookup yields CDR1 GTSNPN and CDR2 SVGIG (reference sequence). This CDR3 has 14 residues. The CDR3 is CAWSGGTLENEQFF. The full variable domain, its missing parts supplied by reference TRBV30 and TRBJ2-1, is SQTIHQWPATLVQPVGSPLSLECTVEGTSNPNLYWYRQAAGRGLQLLFYSVGIGQISSEVPQNLSASRPQDRQFILSSKKLLLSDSGFYLCAWSGGTLENEQFFGPGTRLTVL.

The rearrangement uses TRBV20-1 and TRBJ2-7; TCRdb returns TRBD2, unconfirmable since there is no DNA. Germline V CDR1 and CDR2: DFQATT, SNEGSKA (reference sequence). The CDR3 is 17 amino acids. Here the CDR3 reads CSASGGTGVPDNYEQYF.

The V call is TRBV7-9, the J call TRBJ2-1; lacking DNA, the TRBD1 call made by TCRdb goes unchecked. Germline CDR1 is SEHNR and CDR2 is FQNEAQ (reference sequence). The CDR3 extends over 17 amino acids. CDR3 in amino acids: CASSSPTGERVNNEQFF.

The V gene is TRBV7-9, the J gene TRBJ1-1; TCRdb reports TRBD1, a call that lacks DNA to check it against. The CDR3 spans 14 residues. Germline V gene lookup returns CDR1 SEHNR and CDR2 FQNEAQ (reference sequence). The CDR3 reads CASSHDRMNTEAFF.

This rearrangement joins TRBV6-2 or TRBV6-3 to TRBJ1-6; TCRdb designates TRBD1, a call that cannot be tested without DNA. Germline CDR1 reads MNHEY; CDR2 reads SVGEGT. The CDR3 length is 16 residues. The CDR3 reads CASSQGPRDGYSPLHF.

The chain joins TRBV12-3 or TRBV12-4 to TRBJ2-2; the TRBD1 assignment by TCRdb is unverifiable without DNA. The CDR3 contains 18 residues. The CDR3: CASSLRGGTGVVAGELFF.

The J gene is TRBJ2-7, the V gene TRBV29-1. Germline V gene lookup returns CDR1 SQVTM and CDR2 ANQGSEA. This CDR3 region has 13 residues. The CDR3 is CSVENADSYEQYF.

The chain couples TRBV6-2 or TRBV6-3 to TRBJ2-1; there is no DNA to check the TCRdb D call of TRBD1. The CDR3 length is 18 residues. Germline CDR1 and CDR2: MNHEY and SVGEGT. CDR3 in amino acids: CASSYDTDTGLSYNEQFF.

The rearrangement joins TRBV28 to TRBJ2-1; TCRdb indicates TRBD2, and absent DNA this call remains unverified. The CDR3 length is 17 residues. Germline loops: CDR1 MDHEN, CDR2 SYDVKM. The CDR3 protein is CASSLRTSGGLYNEQFF.

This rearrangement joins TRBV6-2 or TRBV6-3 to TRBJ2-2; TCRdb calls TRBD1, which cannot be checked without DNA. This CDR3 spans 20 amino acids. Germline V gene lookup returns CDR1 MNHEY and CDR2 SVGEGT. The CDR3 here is CASSFIRDREARTFTGELFF.

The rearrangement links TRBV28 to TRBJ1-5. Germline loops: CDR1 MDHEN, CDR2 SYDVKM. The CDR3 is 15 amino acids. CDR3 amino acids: CASSPDWNSNQPQHF.

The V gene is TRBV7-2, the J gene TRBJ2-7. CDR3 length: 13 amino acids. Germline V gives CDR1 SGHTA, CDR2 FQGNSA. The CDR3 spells CASSLADSDEQYF.

The CDR3 here is CASSLKGRGVPYEQYF. This sequence joins TRBV5-5 and TRBJ2-7; TCRdb's D call of TRBD2 is untestable without DNA. Germline V gives CDR1 SGHKS, CDR2 YYEKEE (reference sequence). The CDR3 totals 16 residues.

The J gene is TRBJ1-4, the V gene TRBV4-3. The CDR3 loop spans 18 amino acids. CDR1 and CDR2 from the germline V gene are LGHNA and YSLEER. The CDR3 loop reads CASSQDIFGRVSLEKLFF.

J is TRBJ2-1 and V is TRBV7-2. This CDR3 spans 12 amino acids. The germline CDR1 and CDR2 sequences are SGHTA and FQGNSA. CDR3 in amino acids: CASTSGGNEQFF. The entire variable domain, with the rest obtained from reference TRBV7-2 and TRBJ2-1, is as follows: GAGVSQSPSNKVTEKGKDVELRCDPISGHTALYWYRQSLGQGLEFLIYFQGNSAPDKSGLPSDRFSAERTGGSVSTLTIQRTQQEDSAVYLCASTSGGNEQFFGPGTRLTVL.

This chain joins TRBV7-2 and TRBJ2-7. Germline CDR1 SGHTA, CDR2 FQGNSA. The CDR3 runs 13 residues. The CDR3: CASSLLFQEEQYF.

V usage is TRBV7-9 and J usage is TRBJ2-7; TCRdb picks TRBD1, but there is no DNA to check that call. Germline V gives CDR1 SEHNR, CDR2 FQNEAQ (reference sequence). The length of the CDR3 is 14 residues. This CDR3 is CASSSTGQGYEQYF.

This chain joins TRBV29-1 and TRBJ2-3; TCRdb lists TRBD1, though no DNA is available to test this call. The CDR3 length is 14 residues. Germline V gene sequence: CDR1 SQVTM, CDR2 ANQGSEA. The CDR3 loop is CSVDPTGNTDTQYF.

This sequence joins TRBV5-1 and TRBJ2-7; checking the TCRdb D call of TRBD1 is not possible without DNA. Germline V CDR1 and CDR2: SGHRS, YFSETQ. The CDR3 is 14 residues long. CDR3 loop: CASSLGTGGLEQYF. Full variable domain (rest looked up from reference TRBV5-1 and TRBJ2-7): KAGVTQTPRYLIKTRGQQVTLSCSPISGHRSVSWYQQTPGQGLQFLFEYFSETQRNKGNFPGRFSGRQFSNSRSEMNVSTLELGDSALYLCASSLGTGGLEQYFGPGTRLTVT.

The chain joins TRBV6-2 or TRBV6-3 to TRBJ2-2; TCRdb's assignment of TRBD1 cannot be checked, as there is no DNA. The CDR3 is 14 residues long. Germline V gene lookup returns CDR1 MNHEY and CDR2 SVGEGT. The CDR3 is CASRTTGSPGELFF.

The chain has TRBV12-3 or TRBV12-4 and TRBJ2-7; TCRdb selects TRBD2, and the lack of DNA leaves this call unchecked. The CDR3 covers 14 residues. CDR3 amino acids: CASSSRGSSYEQYF.